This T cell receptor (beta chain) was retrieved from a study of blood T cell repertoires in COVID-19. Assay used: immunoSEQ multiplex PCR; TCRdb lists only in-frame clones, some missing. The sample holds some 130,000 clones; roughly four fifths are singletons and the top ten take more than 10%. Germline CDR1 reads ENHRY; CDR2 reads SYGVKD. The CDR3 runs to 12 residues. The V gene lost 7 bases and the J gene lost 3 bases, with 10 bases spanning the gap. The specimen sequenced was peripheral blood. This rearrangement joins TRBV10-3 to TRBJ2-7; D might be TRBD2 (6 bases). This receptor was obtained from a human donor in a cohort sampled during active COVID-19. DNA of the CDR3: TGTGCCATCAACGGGGGAGGCTACGAGCAGTACTTC. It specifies CAINGGGYEQYF.